This entry lists 8 T cell receptor beta chains sequenced from one sample in a study of cytomegalovirus exposure and HLA in healthy donors. Clones were sequenced by immunoSEQ multiplex PCR, and TCRdb holds only the in-frame ones, with some missing. The profile shows some 150,000 clones, 88% of them singletons. Material for sequencing was PBMCs. Receptors were obtained from a young man in good health and CMV-seronegative.

The chain links TRBV7-6 to TRBJ2-1; TRBD1 matches 9 bases. The V segment lost 5 bases and the J segment 4 bases; nucleotides outside the gene matches: 6. The CDR3 length is 15 residues. Germline V lookup: CDR1 SGHVS, CDR2 FNYEAQ. This CDR3 reads CASSQGQGMYNEQFF. In DNA form, the CDR3 reads TGTGCCAGCAGCCAGGGACAGGGAATGTACAATGAGCAGTTCTTC.

CDR3 protein: CASSYSGSSYNEQFF. The CDR3 DNA follows: TGTGCCAGCAGTTACAGCGGGAGCTCCTACAATGAGCAGTTCTTC. The genes are TRBV6-5 and TRBJ2-1; 8 bases agree with TRBD2. Per germline, CDR1 MNHEY and CDR2 SVGAGI. With V trimmed by 2 bases and J by 0 bases, 0 bases remained unmatched. The CDR3 is 15 residues long.

This clone is a singleton in its sample. The chain employs TRBV30 and TRBJ1-2; 7 bases fit TRBD1. V dropped 3 bases and J dropped 3; count of bases not matched to a gene: 4. CDR3 size: 13 residues. CDR1 and CDR2 from the germline V gene are GTSNPN and SVGIG (reference sequence). This CDR3 reads CAWSPGTDYGYTF. Written as DNA, the CDR3 is TGTGCCTGGAGCCCCGGGACAGACTATGGCTACACCTTC.

The chain recombines TRBV27 with TRBJ2-3, with unresolved D. This CDR3 is built from 12 residues. Germline lookup yields CDR1 MNHEY and CDR2 SMNVEV (reference sequence). V was shortened by 7 bases and J by 7 bases, with 12 bases between the two germline ends. CDR3 residues: CASMSHLNTQYF. CDR3 nucleotide sequence: TGTGCCAGCATGTCACATTTAAATACGCAGTATTTT.

This rearrangement joins TRBV5-6 to TRBJ2-2; 9 nucleotides align to TRBD1. The CDR3 is made up of 14 amino acids. The V and J ends lost 5 bases and 6 bases, in that order; junction bases with no gene match: 5. Germline loops: CDR1 SGHDT, CDR2 YYEEEE. The CDR3 reads CASRFGTGSGELFF. The CDR3 nucleotides are TGTGCCAGCAGATTCGGGACAGGGTCCGGGGAGCTGTTTTTT.

The V and J genes are TRBV18 and TRBJ1-3; TRBD1 matches at 9 bases. The CDR3 is 15 residues long. The ends lost 6 bases at V and 1 base at J; junction bases unmatched: 4. Per the germline V gene, CDR1 is KGHSH and CDR2 is LQKENI. CDR3 sequence (DNA): TGTGCCAGCTCGCCGGGACAGGGTTCTGGAAACACCATATATTTT. Protein product: CASSPGQGSGNTIYF.

The genes are TRBV18 and TRBJ2-3, with TRBD2 as a possible D gene (5 bases). The CDR3 totals 14 residues. V lost 3 bases to trimming and J lost 0 bases, with 7 bases between them. Germline V gene sequence: CDR1 KGHSH, CDR2 LQKENI. CDR3 loop: CASSPGRSTDTQYF. As DNA, the CDR3 is TGTGCCAGCTCACCGGGGAGAAGCACAGATACGCAGTATTTT. Based on the CDR3 plus reference TRBV18 and TRBJ2-3, the full variable domain is NAGVMQNPRHLVRRRGQEARLRCSPMKGHSHVYWYRQLPEEGLKFMVYLQKENIIDESGMPKERFSAEFPKEGPSILRIQQVVRGDSAAYFCASSPGRSTDTQYFGPGTRLTVL.

V gene TRBV5-1 combines with J gene TRBJ2-5; D might be TRBD2 (6 bases). The CDR3 has 14 residues. CDR1 is SGHRS, CDR2 YFSETQ, per germline. Trimming pared 0 bases from V and 5 bases from J, leaving 11 bases between. The CDR3 nucleotides are TGCGCCAGCAGCTTGGGGGGCGGGATTGAGACCCAGTACTTC. Protein sequence: CASSLGGGIETQYF.